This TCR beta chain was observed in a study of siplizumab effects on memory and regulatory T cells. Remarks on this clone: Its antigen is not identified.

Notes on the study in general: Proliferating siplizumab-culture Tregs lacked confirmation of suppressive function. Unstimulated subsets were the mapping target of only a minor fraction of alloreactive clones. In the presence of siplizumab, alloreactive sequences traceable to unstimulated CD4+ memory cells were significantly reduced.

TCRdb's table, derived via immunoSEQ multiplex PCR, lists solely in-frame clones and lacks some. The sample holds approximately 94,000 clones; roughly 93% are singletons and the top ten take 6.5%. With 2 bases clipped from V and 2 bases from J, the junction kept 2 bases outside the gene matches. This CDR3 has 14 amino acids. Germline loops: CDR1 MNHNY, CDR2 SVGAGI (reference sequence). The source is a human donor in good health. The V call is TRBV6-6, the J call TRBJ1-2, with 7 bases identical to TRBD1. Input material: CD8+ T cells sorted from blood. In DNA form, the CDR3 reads TGTGCCAGCAGTTACGACAGGGCGAACTATGGCTACACCTTC. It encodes CASSYDRANYGYTF.